This T cell receptor beta chain was recovered during a study of cytomegalovirus exposure and HLA in healthy donors. Separate from the approximately 730-subject first cohort, the roughly 120-subject validation cohort was the one that the donors belonged to. Comment on this clone: Its antigen is not known.

Sequenced by immunoSEQ multiplex PCR; TCRdb stores in-frame clones only, minus some. The sample records 150,000 to 200,000 clones, approximately 87% being singletons. Study results and limitations: Confirmation in vitro established that a few CMV-associated chains were specific for CMV antigens. It was found in a later analysis that first-cohort TCR clusters tended to co-occur in the 120 validation repertoires.

This CDR3 has 14 amino acids. Germline V lookup: CDR1 SEHNR, CDR2 FQNEAQ (reference sequence). Trimming pared 3 bases from V and 8 bases from J, leaving 14 bases between. The TCR comes from a woman between 25 and 40 years old in good health and CMV-seronegative. This chain links TRBV7-9 with TRBJ2-1; no firm D call. Sequencing was performed on PBMCs. The CDR3 DNA sequence: TGTGCCAGCAGCTTTTCAAGCCCGATCGATGAGCAGTTCTTC. As protein: CASSFSSPIDEQFF.